This T cell receptor beta chain was recorded in a study of cytomegalovirus exposure and HLA in healthy donors. 13 Jbeta primers and 60 Vbeta primers were used for the PCR. Generated by immunoSEQ multiplex PCR, the TCRdb table keeps only in-frame clones and is missing some. Here the sample spans some 95,000 clones, around four fifths being singletons. This CDR3 region has 13 residues. V was pared by 5 bases and J by 3 bases, with 5 bases of the junction left unmatched. CDR1 and CDR2 from the germline V gene are SGHRS and YFSETQ. The chain is built from TRBV5-1 and TRBJ2-7; TRBD1 agrees at 7 bases. Material for sequencing was PBMCs. This clonotype was obtained from a woman between 40 and 55 years old in good health and CMV-seronegative. CDR3 amino acids: CASRTTGNYEQYF. The CDR3 nucleotides are TGCGCCAGCAGAACGACAGGGAACTACGAGCAGTACTTC.